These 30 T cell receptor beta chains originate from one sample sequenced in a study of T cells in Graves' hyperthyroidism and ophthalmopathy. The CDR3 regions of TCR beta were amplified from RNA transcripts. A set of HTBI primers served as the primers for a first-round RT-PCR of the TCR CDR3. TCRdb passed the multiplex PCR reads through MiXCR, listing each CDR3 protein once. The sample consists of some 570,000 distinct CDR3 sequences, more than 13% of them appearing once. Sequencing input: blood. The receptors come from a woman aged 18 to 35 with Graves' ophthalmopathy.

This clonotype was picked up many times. The CDR3 DNA sequence: TGTGCCAGCAGTTACCCTCGAGGTAACGAGCAGTACTTC. Protein sequence: CASSYPRGNEQYF. The rearrangement uses TRBV6-5 and TRBJ2-7; no firm D call. The germline gives CDR1 MNHEY, CDR2 SVGAGI. V lost 2 bases to trimming and J lost 5 bases, with 10 bases between them. The CDR3 contains 13 residues.

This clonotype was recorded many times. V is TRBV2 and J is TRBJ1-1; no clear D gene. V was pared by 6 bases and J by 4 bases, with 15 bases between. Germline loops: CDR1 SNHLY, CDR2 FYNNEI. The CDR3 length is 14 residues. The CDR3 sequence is CASRAWASGTEAFF. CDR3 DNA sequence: TGTGCCAGCAGGGCTTGGGCCTCGGGCACTGAAGCTTTCTTT.

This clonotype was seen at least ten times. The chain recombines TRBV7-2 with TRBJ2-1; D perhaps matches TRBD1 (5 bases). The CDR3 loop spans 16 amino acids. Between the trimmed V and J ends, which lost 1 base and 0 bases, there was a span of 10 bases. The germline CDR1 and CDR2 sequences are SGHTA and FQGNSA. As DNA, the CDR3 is TGTGCCAGCAGCTTAGAACAGGCTGACTCCTACAATGAGCAGTTCTTC. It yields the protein CASSLEQADSYNEQFF.

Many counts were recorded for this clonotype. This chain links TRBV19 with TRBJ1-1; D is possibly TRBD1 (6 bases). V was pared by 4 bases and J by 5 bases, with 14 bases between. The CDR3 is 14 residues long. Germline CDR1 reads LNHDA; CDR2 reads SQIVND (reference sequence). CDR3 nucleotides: TGTGCCAGTAGTACCGACAGGCCTAAGACTGAAGCTTTCTTT. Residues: CASSTDRPKTEAFF.

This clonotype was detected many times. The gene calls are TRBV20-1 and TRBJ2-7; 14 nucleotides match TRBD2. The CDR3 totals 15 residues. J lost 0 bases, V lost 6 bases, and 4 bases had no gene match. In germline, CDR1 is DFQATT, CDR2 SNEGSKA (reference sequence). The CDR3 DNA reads TGCAGTGCGGGGACTAGCGGGAGCGGCTCCTACGAGCAGTACTTC. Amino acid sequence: CSAGTSGSGSYEQYF.

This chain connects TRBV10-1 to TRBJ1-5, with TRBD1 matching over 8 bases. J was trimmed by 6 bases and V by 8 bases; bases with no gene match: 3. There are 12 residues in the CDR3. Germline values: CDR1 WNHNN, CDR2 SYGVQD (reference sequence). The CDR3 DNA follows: TGCGCCAGCCAGACAGGGGTTCAGCCCCAGCATTTT. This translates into CASQTGVQPQHF.

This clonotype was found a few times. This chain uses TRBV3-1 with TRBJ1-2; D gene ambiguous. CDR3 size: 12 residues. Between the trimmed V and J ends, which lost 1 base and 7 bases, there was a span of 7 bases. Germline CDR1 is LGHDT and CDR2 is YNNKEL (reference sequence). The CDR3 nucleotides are TGTGCCAGCAGCCAAGTCACAGCTGGCTACACCTTC. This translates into CASSQVTAGYTF.

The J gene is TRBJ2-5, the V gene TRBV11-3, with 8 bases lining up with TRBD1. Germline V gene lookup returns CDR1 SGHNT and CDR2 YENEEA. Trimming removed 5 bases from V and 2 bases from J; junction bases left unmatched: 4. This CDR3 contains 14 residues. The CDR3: CASSAGQAQETQYF. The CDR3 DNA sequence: TGTGCCAGCAGCGCGGGACAGGCGCAAGAGACCCAGTACTTC.

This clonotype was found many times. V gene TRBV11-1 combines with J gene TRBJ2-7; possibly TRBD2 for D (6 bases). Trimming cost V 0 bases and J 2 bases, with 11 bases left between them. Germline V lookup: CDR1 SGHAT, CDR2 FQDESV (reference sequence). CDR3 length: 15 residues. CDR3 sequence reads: CASSLAASETYEQYF. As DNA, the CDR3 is TGTGCCAGCAGCTTAGCGGCTAGCGAAACCTACGAGCAGTACTTC. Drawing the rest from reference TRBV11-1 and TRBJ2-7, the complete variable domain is EAEVAQSPRYKITEKSQAVAFWCDPISGHATLYWYRQILGQGPELLVQFQDESVVDDSQLPKDRFSAERLKGVDSTLKIQPAELGDSAMYLCASSLAASETYEQYFGPGTRLTVT.

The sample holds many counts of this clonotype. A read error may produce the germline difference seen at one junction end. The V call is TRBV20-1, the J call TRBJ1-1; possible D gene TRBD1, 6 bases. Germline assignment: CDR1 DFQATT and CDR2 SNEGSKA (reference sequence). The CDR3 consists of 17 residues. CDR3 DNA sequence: TGCAGTGCTCGAGAGGGTGGGGGGCGCCTCATGAACACTGAAGCTTTCTTT. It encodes CSAREGGGRLMNTEAFF.

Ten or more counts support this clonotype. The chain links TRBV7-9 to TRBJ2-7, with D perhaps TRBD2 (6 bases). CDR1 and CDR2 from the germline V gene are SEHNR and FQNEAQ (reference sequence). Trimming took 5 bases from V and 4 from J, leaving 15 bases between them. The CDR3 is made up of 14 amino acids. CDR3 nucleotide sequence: TGTGCCAGCAGCCTGGGACTTCTCAAATACGAGCAGTACTTC. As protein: CASSLGLLKYEQYF. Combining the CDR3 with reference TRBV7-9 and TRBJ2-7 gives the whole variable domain DTGVSQNPRHKITKRGQNVTFRCDPISEHNRLYWYRQTLGQGPEFLTYFQNEAQLEKSRLLSDRFSAERPKGSFSTLEIQRTEQGDSAMYLCASSLGLLKYEQYFGPGTRLTVT.

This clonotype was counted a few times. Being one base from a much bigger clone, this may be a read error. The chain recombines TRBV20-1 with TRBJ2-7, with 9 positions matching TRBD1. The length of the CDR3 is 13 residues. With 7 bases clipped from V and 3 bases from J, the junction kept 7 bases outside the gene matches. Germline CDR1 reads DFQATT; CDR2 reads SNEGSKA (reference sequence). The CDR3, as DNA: TGCAGTGTTCCCGGGACAGGGAGCTACGAGCAGTACTTC. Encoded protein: CSVPGTGSYEQYF.

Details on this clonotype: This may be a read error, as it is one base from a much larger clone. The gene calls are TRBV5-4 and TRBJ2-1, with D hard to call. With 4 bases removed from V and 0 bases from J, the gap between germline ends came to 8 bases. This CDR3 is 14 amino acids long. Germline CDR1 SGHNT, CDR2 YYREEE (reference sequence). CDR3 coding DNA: TGTGCCAGCAGCCCAGAGAGCTCCTACAATGAGCAGTTCTTC. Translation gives CASSPESSYNEQFF.

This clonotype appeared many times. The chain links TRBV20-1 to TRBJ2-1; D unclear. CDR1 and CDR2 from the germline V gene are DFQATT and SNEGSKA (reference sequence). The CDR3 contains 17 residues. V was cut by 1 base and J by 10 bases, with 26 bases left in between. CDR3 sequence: CSARVFIGQVVGLEQFF. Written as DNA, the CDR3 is TGCAGTGCTAGAGTGTTTATCGGCCAGGTGGTCGGGCTAGAGCAGTTCTTC.

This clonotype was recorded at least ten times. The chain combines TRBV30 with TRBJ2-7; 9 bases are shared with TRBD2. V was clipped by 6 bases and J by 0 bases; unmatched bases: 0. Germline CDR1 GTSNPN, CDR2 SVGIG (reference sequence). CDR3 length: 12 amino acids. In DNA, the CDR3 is TGTGCCTGTAGCGGGAGCTCCTACGAGCAGTACTTC. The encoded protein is CACSGSSYEQYF.

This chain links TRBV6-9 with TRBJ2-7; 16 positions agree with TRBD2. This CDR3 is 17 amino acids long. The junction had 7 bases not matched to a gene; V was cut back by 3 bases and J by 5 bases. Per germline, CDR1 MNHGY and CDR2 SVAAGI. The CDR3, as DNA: TGTGCCAGCAGTTACGGGACTAGCGGGAGGGGTTGGAACGAGCAGTACTTC. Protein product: CASSYGTSGRGWNEQYF.

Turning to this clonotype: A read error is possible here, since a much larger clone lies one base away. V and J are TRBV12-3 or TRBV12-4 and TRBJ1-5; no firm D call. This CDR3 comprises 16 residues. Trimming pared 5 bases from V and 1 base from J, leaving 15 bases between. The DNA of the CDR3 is TGTGCCAGCAGTGAGGCCGGGCAAGGCAGCAATCAGCCCCAGCATTTT. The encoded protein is CASSEAGQGSNQPQHF.

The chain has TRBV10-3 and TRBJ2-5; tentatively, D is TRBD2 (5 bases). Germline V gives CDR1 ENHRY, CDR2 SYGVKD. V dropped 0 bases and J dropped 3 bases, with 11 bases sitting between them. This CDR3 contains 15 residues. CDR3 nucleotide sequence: TGTGCCATCAGTGAGTCGATGAGGGTAAAAGAGACCCAGTACTTC. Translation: CAISESMRVKETQYF.

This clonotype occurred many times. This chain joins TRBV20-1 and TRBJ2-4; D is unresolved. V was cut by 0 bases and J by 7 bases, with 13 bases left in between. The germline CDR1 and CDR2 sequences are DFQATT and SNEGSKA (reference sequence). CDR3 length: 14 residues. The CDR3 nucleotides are TGCAGTGCTAGAGATCCGGTGGAAGGGAACATTCAGTACTTC. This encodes CSARDPVEGNIQYF.

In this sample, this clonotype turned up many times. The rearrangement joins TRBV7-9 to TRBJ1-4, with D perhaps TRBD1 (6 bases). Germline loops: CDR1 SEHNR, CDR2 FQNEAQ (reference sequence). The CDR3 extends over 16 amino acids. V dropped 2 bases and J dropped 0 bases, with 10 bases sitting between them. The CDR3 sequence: CASSLPPGATNEKLFF. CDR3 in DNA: TGTGCCAGCAGCTTACCCCCAGGGGCAACTAATGAAAAACTGTTTTTT.

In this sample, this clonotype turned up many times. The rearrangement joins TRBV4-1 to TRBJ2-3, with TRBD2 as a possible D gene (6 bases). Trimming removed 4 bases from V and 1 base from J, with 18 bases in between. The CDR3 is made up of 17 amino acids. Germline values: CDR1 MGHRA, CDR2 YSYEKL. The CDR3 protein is CASSRRGWGVGTDTQYF. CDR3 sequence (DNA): TGCGCCAGCAGCCGGCGGGGATGGGGAGTAGGCACAGATACGCAGTATTTT.

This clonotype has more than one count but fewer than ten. In DNA form, the CDR3 reads TGTGCCTCAAATGGGGGCTGGACAGATACGCAGTATTTT. Translating it yields CASNGGWTDTQYF. The rearrangement uses TRBV19 and TRBJ2-3; D possibly corresponds to TRBD1 (6 bases). This CDR3 comprises 13 residues. Germline V gives CDR1 LNHDA, CDR2 SQIVND (reference sequence). The germline V and J ends were trimmed by 11 bases and 3 bases, with 15 bases remaining between them.

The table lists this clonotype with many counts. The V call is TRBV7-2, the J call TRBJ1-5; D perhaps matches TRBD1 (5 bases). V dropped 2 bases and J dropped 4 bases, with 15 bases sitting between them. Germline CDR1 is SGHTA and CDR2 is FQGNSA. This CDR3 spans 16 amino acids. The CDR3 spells CASSLSAGPLNQPQHF. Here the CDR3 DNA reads TGTGCCAGCAGCTTAAGTGCAGGGCCGTTAAATCAGCCCCAGCATTTT.

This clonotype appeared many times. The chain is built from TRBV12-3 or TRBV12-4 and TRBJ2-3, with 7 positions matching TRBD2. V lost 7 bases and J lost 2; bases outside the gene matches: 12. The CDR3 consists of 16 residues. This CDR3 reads CASTRGLGRSTDTQYF. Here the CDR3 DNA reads TGTGCCAGCACCAGAGGACTAGGCCGATCCACAGATACGCAGTATTTT.

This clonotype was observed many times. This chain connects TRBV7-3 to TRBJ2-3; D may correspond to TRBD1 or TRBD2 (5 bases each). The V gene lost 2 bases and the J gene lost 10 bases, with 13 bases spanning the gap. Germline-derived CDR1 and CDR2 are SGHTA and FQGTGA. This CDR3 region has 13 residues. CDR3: CASSLGLGEPQYF. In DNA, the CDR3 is TGTGCCAGCAGCTTAGGGCTGGGGGAGCCGCAGTATTTT.

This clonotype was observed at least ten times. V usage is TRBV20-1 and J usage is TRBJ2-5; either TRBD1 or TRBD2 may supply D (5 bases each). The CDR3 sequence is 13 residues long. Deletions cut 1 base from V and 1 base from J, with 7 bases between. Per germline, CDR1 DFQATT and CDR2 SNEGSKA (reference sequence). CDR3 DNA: TGCAGTGCTAGAGGGGGGACCCAAGAGACCCAGTACTTC. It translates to CSARGGTQETQYF.

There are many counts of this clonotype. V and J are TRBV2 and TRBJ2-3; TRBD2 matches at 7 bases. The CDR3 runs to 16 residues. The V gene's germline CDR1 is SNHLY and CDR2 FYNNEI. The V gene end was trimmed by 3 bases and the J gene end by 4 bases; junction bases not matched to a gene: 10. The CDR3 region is CASSEGRGGFSDTQYF. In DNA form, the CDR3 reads TGTGCCAGCAGTGAGGGGCGGGGAGGGTTCTCAGATACGCAGTATTTT.

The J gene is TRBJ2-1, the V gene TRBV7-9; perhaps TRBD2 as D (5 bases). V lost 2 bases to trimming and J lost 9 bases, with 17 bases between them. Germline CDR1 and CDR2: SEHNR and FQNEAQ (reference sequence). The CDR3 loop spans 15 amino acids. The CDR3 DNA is TGTGCCAGCAGCTTAACACCAGGACTCCCTAGTGAGCAGTTCTTC. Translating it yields CASSLTPGLPSEQFF.

The DNA of the CDR3 is TGCGCCAGCAGCCAATATATATTCCGAGACAGGGGCACTGGAAACACCATATATTTT. Its translation is CASSQYIFRDRGTGNTIYF. The chain carries TRBV4-1 and TRBJ1-3; 8 nucleotides match TRBD1. This CDR3 region has 19 residues. CDR1 is MGHRA, CDR2 YSYEKL, per germline. With V trimmed by 2 bases and J by 2 bases, 14 bases remained unmatched.

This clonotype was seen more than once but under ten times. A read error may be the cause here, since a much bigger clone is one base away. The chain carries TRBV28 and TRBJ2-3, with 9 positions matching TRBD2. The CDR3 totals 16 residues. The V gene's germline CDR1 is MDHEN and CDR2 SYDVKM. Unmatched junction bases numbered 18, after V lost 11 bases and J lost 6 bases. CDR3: CAGNPVLAGFADTQYF. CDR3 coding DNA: TGTGCCGGCAATCCGGTCCTAGCGGGATTTGCGGATACGCAGTATTTT.